This T cell receptor (beta chain) was sequenced in a study of identical twins. In this sample, this clonotype turned up a few times. TCRdb recomputed calls from the 5' RACE reads with MiXCR, one row per CDR3 protein. In the table there are about 240,000 distinct CDR3 sequences, roughly a tenth of which are singletons. Germline CDR1 reads SGHNT; CDR2 reads YENEEA. Losses at the gene ends were 3 bases for V and 5 bases for J; bases not matched to a gene: 7. This CDR3 comprises 16 residues. This TCR was recovered from a man in his forties or fifties in good health. The chain has TRBV11-3 and TRBJ2-3; 11 bases are shared with TRBD2. Sequencing used memory T cells sorted from blood. CDR3 region: CASSLGLAEGGDTQYF. In DNA form, the CDR3 reads TGTGCCAGCAGCTTGGGACTAGCGGAGGGTGGAGATACGCAGTATTTT.